This T cell receptor beta chain was sequenced during a study of PD-L1 blockade in urothelial cancer. Study as a whole: Blood was evaluated 3 weeks (second dose) and 6 weeks after therapy began. Per blood sample, T cells had a median of approximately 150,000.

Germline V lookup: CDR1 SGHNT, CDR2 YYREEE (reference sequence). Trimming cost V 4 bases and J 2 bases, with 12 bases left between them. The CDR3 spans 14 residues. As regards this clone: Its target is unknown.

Study conclusions and caveats: Those with durable benefit had larger increases in tumor-associated blood clones at 3 weeks.

Sequencing used immunoSEQ multiplex PCR; TCRdb keeps in-frame clones, though not all of them. Seen here are about 88,000 clones, 85% to 95% observed once, and the top ten hold roughly a tenth. The V and J genes are TRBV5-4 and TRBJ2-5, with a weak D call TRBD1 (6 bases). This sequence was found in a man aged 55 to 70 with urothelial cancer. Material: PBMCs, obtained around atezolizumab (anti-PD-L1) treatment. The CDR3 spells CASSPGTQQETQYF. The CDR3 DNA reads as TGTGCCAGCAGCCCTGGGACACAACAAGAGACCCAGTACTTC.